The rows below give T cell receptor beta chains drawn from one sample of a study of CD8 T cells in Susac syndrome. TCRdb reprocessed the immunoSEQ multiplex PCR reads via MiXCR and lists one record per CDR3 protein. This table has 67,000 or so distinct CDR3 sequences, 90% to 95% appearing once. Sequenced: CD4+ T cells from PBMCs. The receptors come from a human donor with Susac syndrome. Each CDR3 is given with its conserved first and last residue. A D gene is named only where the DNA matches it firmly. The listing skips clone size in some rows; elsewhere it reads once, few, many or a size class.

v_gene	abundance	d_gene	j_gene	CDR3aa	CDR3nt
TRBV28	-	-	TRBJ2-7	CASSLGPLTSSYEQYF	TGTGCCAGCAGTTTGGGCCCCCTAACTAGCTCCTACGAGCAGTACTTC
TRBV27	-	TRBD2	TRBJ2-7	CASSRAIGTSYEQYF	TGTGCCAGCAGTCGCGCGATCGGGACTAGCTACGAGCAGTACTTC
TRBV13	-	-	TRBJ2-7	CASSSRQAPIYEQYF	TGTGCCAGCAGCTCTCGACAGGCCCCCATCTACGAGCAGTACTTC
TRBV27	-	-	TRBJ1-2	CASSPAVGFDNYGYTF	TGTGCCAGCAGCCCCGCCGTGGGGTTCGACAACTATGGCTACACCTTC
TRBV30	-	-	TRBJ2-7	CAWSPTGSSYEQYF	TGTGCCTGGAGTCCGACAGGCAGCTCCTACGAGCAGTACTTC
TRBV25-1	-	-	TRBJ1-5	CASSSSRDLNQLQHF	TGTGCCAGCAGTTCATCCCGGGACCTTAATCAGCTTCAGCATTTT
TRBV7-9	-	TRBD1	TRBJ1-1	CASSLHDRGEAFF	TGTGCCAGCAGCTTACACGACAGGGGAGAAGCTTTCTTT
TRBV5-1	-	-	TRBJ2-2	CASQEVPRDTGELFF	TGCGCCAGCCAGGAGGTACCACGGGACACCGGGGAGCTGTTTTTT
TRBV6-5	-	-	TRBJ1-2	CASSYTRGNYGYTF	TGTGCCAGCAGTTATACCCGGGGTAACTATGGCTACACCTTC
TRBV6-5	-	TRBD1	TRBJ1-2	CASSYSTVLLTGSLTF	TGTGCCAGCAGTTACTCGACAGTGTTACTGACAGGGAGTCTCACCTTC
TRBV7-8	-	-	TRBJ1-4	CASSLGWNEKLFF	TGTGCCAGCAGCTTAGGCTGGAATGAAAAACTGTTTTTT
TRBV11-2	-	-	TRBJ1-6	CASSPFGGESPLHF	TGTGCCAGCAGCCCGTTCGGGGGCGAATCACCCCTCCACTTT
TRBV2	-	-	TRBJ1-5	CASSEAGRYQPQHF	TGTGCCAGCAGTGAAGCGGGACGCTATCAGCCCCAGCATTTT
TRBV5-1	-	-	TRBJ2-3	CASSLAQSTDTQYF	TGCGCCAGCAGCTTGGCGCAGTCCACAGATACGCAGTATTTT
TRBV5-1	-	TRBD1	TRBJ2-1	CASSAGTGTYNEQFF	TGCGCCAGCAGCGCCGGGACAGGGACCTACAATGAGCAGTTCTTC
TRBV3-1	-	-	TRBJ1-2	CASSPRQTYGYTF	TGTGCCAGCAGCCCTCGACAAACCTATGGCTACACCTTC
TRBV24-1	once	TRBD2	TRBJ2-3	CATSVPGLEGDTQYF	TGTGCCACCAGTGTCCCGGGACTAGAAGGAGATACGCAGTATTTT
TRBV7-9	-	-	TRBJ1-5	CASSPGRVHNQPQHF	TGTGCCAGCAGCCCGGGTAGGGTTCACAATCAGCCCCAGCATTTT
TRBV28	-	TRBD1	TRBJ2-7	CASSLIGTGSYEQYF	TGTGCCAGCAGTTTAATCGGGACAGGGTCCTACGAGCAGTACTTC
TRBV6-1	once	TRBD1	TRBJ2-3	CASSRDSGTGGTDTQYF	TGTGCCAGCAGTCGAGATTCCGGGACAGGGGGCACAGATACGCAGTATTTT
TRBV9	-	-	TRBJ1-1	CASSGLPGSVAFF	TGTGCCAGCAGTGGATTGCCTGGGTCGGTAGCTTTCTTT
TRBV7-3	-	TRBD1	TRBJ2-6	CASSSLGQGSGANVLTF	TGTGCCAGCAGCAGCCTGGGACAGGGCTCTGGGGCCAACGTCCTGACTTTC
TRBV19	-	-	TRBJ1-2	CASSLPGILTYGYTF	TGTGCCAGTAGTTTACCAGGTATCCTAACCTATGGCTACACCTTC
TRBV7-2	-	-	TRBJ1-1	CASSLVDRTEAFF	TGTGCCAGCAGCTTAGTGGACAGAACTGAAGCTTTCTTT
TRBV6-2/TRBV6-3	-	TRBD1	TRBJ2-3	CASRAGQGKDTQYF	TGTGCCAGCAGAGCGGGACAGGGCAAAGATACGCAGTATTTT
TRBV21-1	-	-	TRBJ2-7	CASSTEKGGLVAYEQYF	TGTGCCAGCAGCACAGAAAAGGGGGGACTCGTCGCCTACGAGCAGTACTTC
TRBV5-1	-	-	TRBJ2-7	CASSLVQSYEQYF	TGCGCCAGCAGCTTGGTTCAGTCCTACGAGCAGTACTTC
TRBV6-5	-	-	TRBJ2-2	CATSGRQRNTGELFF	TGTGCCACCTCGGGTCGGCAGAGAAACACCGGGGAGCTGTTTTTT
TRBV29-1	-	TRBD1	TRBJ2-3	CSVYPTGGGGTDTQYF	TGCAGCGTTTATCCTACAGGGGGCGGTGGTACAGATACGCAGTATTTT
TRBV28	-	-	TRBJ1-2	CASSLSWPGGRVPSNYGYTF	TGTGCCAGCAGTTTATCTTGGCCGGGAGGCCGAGTCCCTTCTAACTATGGCTACACCTTC
TRBV28	once	-	TRBJ2-7	CASSLYRSGQYF	TGTGCCAGCAGTTTATACCGCTCGGGGCAGTACTTC
TRBV7-2	few	-	TRBJ1-1	CASSLGVGPNTEAFF	TGTGCCAGCAGCTTAGGGGTAGGGCCGAACACTGAAGCTTTCTTT
TRBV9	-	-	TRBJ1-2	CASSVALNGTSGYGYTF	TGTGCCAGCAGCGTAGCCCTAAACGGCACTAGTGGATATGGCTACACCTTC
TRBV28	-	TRBD2	TRBJ2-5	CASNFRLAGGRSQYF	TGTGCCAGCAATTTCCGACTAGCGGGGGGGCGGTCCCAGTACTTC
TRBV25-1	-	TRBD1	TRBJ1-4	CASSVGGGQLNEKLFF	TGTGCCAGCAGTGTGGGGGGGGGACAGCTAAATGAAAAACTGTTTTTT
TRBV6-5	-	TRBD1	TRBJ1-1	CASSYSFFQGAASTEAFF	TGTGCCAGCAGTTACTCGTTCTTCCAGGGGGCTGCGAGCACTGAAGCTTTCTTT
TRBV28	-	TRBD1	TRBJ2-3	CASSLYGLRGTGASTDTQYF	TGTGCCAGCAGTTTATATGGGTTGAGGGGGACAGGCGCTAGCACAGATACGCAGTATTTT
TRBV6-6	-	TRBD1	TRBJ2-7	CASSLGQGRPYEQYF	TGTGCCAGCAGTTTAGGACAGGGAAGGCCCTACGAGCAGTACTTC
TRBV14	-	-	TRBJ2-5	CASSASAGGQETQYF	TGTGCCAGCAGCGCTAGCGCCGGGGGACAAGAGACCCAGTACTTC
TRBV19	-	-	TRBJ1-6	CASSIGAGAENSPLHF	TGTGCCAGTAGTATAGGGGCAGGGGCTGAGAATTCACCCCTCCACTTT
TRBV29-1	-	TRBD1	TRBJ1-4	CSVEGGQGTEKLFF	TGCAGCGTTGAGGGGGGACAGGGAACTGAAAAACTGTTTTTT
TRBV5-4	-	-	TRBJ1-6	CASSLRYARGEVNSPLHF	TGTGCCAGCAGCTTGCGGTACGCGAGAGGGGAAGTGAATTCACCCCTCCACTTT
TRBV19	-	-	TRBJ2-5	CASSIQAEAGETQYF	TGTGCCAGTAGTATACAAGCCGAGGCCGGGGAGACCCAGTACTTC
TRBV28	few	-	TRBJ2-7	CASSLRWAVDYEQYF	TGTGCCAGCAGTTTAAGGTGGGCAGTTGACTACGAGCAGTACTTC
TRBV20-1	-	-	TRBJ1-1	CSARDLRTNTEAFF	TGCAGTGCTAGAGATCTTCGCACCAACACTGAAGCTTTCTTT
TRBV3-1	-	-	TRBJ2-5	CASSQLRRQETQYF	TGTGCCAGCAGCCAACTACGGCGCCAAGAGACCCAGTACTTC
TRBV18	once	TRBD1	TRBJ2-2	CASSPRQGDGELFF	TGTGCCAGCTCACCAAGACAGGGTGACGGGGAGCTGTTTTTT
TRBV20-1	-	-	TRBJ2-3	CSARAGISTDTQYF	TGCAGTGCCAGAGCTGGGATCAGCACAGATACGCAGTATTTT
TRBV28	-	TRBD1	TRBJ2-7	CASSPTGVSYEQYF	TGTGCCAGCAGTCCGACAGGGGTATCCTACGAGCAGTACTTC
TRBV7-2	-	TRBD2	TRBJ2-3	CASSLAGRGGRFTDTQYF	TGTGCCAGCAGCTTAGCTGGGCGGGGGGGCCGTTTCACAGATACGCAGTATTTT
TRBV6-2/TRBV6-3	few	TRBD2	TRBJ2-7	CASSSLFSGLSYEQYF	TGTGCCAGCAGCTCCCTCTTTAGCGGGCTCTCCTACGAGCAGTACTTC
TRBV24-1	once	TRBD1	TRBJ1-5	CATSDRQGVGPQHF	TGTGCCACCAGTGACCGACAGGGGGTCGGGCCCCAGCATTTT
TRBV20-1	-	-	TRBJ1-2	CSAPGERYYGYTF	TGCAGTGCTCCAGGGGAACGGTACTATGGCTACACCTTC
TRBV20-1	-	-	TRBJ2-3	CSARARLAVGDTQYF	TGCAGTGCTAGAGCCCGGTTAGCGGTGGGGGATACGCAGTATTTT
TRBV7-9	-	-	TRBJ1-3	CASRVGLSGNTIYF	TGTGCCAGCAGAGTAGGACTCTCTGGAAACACCATATATTTT
TRBV6-1	-	-	TRBJ1-5	CASNGEWGNQPQHF	TGTGCCAGTAACGGGGAGTGGGGCAATCAGCCCCAGCATTTT
TRBV7-3	-	-	TRBJ2-1	CASSLLGNNEQFF	TGTGCCAGCAGTCTACTAGGAAACAATGAGCAGTTCTTC
TRBV21-1	-	-	TRBJ1-3	CASSKAQKDGFSGNTIYF	TGTGCCAGCAGCAAAGCGCAAAAGGACGGATTCTCTGGAAACACCATATATTTT
TRBV18	-	-	TRBJ2-1	CASSHGGGEQFF	TGTGCCAGTTCACATGGTGGGGGTGAGCAGTTCTTC
TRBV5-1	-	TRBD1	TRBJ2-7	CASSPARGTGTYEQYF	TGCGCCAGCAGCCCTGCCCGGGGGACAGGGACCTACGAGCAGTACTTC